The present T cell receptor (beta chain) was sequenced within a study of blood T cell repertoires in COVID-19. Background on the study: Acute-phase and convalescent COVID-19 samples originated in the United States, Italy and Spain. PBMCs, B-cell-depleted T cells, or T cells were the source of the cDNA or gDNA that made up the material.

Germline trimming cut 6 bases from V and 7 bases from J; bases unmatched to any gene: 5. Looked up from germline, CDR1 is LNHDA and CDR2 is SQIVND (reference sequence). The CDR3 contains 13 residues. In the original analysis: Amplified reference gene primers provided the basis for estimating nucleated cell counts. Method: immunoSEQ multiplex PCR; TCRdb's copy keeps in-frame clones and lacks some. D and trimming were read from the DNA, whereas the V and J calls and clone size are those reported in that table. The sample has 35,000 to 45,000 clones; around 87% are singletons. This chain connects TRBV19 to TRBJ1-2, with 10 bases aligning to TRBD1. The specimen sequenced was peripheral blood. The source is a man in his 60s with acute or convalescent COVID-19. This CDR3 reads CASRRQGAVGYTF. CDR3 nucleotides: TGTGCCAGTAGGAGACAGGGGGCAGTTGGCTACACCTTC. Drawing the rest from reference TRBV19 and TRBJ1-2, the complete variable domain is DGGITQSPKYLFRKEGQNVTLSCEQNLNHDAMYWYRQDPGQGLRLIYYSQIVNDFQKGDIAEGYSVSREKKESFPLTVTSAQKNPTAFYLCASRRQGAVGYTFGSGTRLTVV.